This T cell receptor (beta chain) was sequenced during a study of graft-versus-host responses after intestinal transplantation. The CDR3 is 13 residues long. Trimming stripped 5 bases from V and 5 bases from J, with 11 bases between. Germline V CDR1 and CDR2: SEHNR, FQNEAQ (reference sequence). Profiled with immunoSEQ multiplex PCR; TCRdb holds only in-frame clones, not every one. This sample yields about 86,000 clones, of which about 85% are seen a single time; roughly 0.3% belongs to the top ten. A note on this clone: The antigen is unknown.

Study-level points and caveats: In patients with graft-donor T cell macrochimerism, allograft graft-versus-host to host-versus-graft clonal ratios were high. Some GvH clones were seen earlier in gut or blood, suggesting intestinal origin.

This TCR came from a human donor who was the organ donor for an intestinal transplant. The genes are TRBV7-9 and TRBJ2-3; D gene uncertain. This material consisted of unstimulated CD4+ T cells sorted from spleen or lymph node cells, taken before transplant. The CDR3 coding sequence is TGTGCCAGCAGCCATACTACAATAGATACGCAGTATTTT. Amino acid sequence: CASSHTTIDTQYF.